Following are 9 T cell receptor beta chains from one sample sequenced in a study of T cell repertoires in cytomegalovirus infection. No cognate antigen is known for these TCRs. TCRdb reprocessed the reads with MiXCR, giving one entry per CDR3 protein. The table shows roughly 730,000 distinct CDR3 sequences, with 30% to 40% occurring only once. The sequencing here drew on cultured PBMCs, taken from culture after CMV antigen stimulation. These receptors originate from a human donor in good health (CMV status not recorded). Some clones in this sample may be carry-over from other donors' samples.

The chain employs TRBV7-2 and TRBJ2-3, with TRBD1 matching over 10 bases. Trimming took 5 bases from V and 6 from J; bases not matched to a gene: 8. The CDR3 is made up of 15 amino acids. Germline CDR1 SGHTA, CDR2 FQGNSA. The CDR3 DNA reads as TGTGCCAGCAGCCCGACAGGGGGCGGAAGGGATACGCAGTATTTT. Translated, it gives CASSPTGGGRDTQYF.

The sample holds a few counts of this clonotype. The genes are TRBV7-9 and TRBJ2-5; D uncertain. CDR1 and CDR2 (germline): SEHNR, FQNEAQ (reference sequence). The V end lost 1 base, the J end lost 5 bases, and 14 bases lay between the germline ends. CDR3 size: 15 residues. The CDR3 sequence is CASSLGADGRETQYF. CDR3 DNA: TGTGCCAGCAGCTTAGGGGCGGACGGTCGGGAGACCCAGTACTTC.

V and J are TRBV5-1 and TRBJ2-3; D is possibly TRBD2 (6 bases). The germline gives CDR1 SGHRS, CDR2 YFSETQ. Trimming took off 3 bases at V and 4 bases at J, with 12 bases between the two ends. This CDR3 has 14 amino acids. The CDR3 nucleotides read TGCGCCAGCAGCTCCCCGTCGGGAGCAGATACGCAGTATTTT. It translates to CASSSPSGADTQYF.

V and J are TRBV10-3 and TRBJ2-3; 8 bases agree with TRBD2. J gave up 2 bases and V 4 bases, and 11 bases lay outside the gene matches. Germline assignment: CDR1 ENHRY and CDR2 SYGVKD. The CDR3 is 17 residues long. CDR3 nucleotide sequence: TGTGCCATCAGTGGGGGGTTCGAGCGGGAGTACACAGATACGCAGTATTTT. Encoded protein: CAISGGFEREYTDTQYF.

Many counts were recorded for this clonotype. V is TRBV7-2 and J is TRBJ2-7, with unresolved D. This CDR3 region has 13 residues. Deletions cut 5 bases from V and 1 base from J, with 9 bases between. Germline CDR1 and CDR2: SGHTA and FQGNSA. The CDR3 protein is CASSLSRSYEQYF. CDR3 nucleotides: TGTGCCAGCAGCCTCTCGAGGTCCTACGAGCAGTACTTC.

The chain carries TRBV7-4 and TRBJ2-1; D might be TRBD1 (6 bases). The V end was cut by 2 bases, the J end by 5 bases, with 13 bases between. The V gene's germline CDR1 is SGHVT and CDR2 SQSDAQ. CDR3 size: 15 residues. CDR3 residues: CASSLSTGIHNEQFF. In DNA, the CDR3 is TGTGCCAGCAGCTTATCGACAGGTATCCACAATGAGCAGTTCTTC. The full variable domain, in which reference TRBV7-4 and TRBJ2-1 provide the parts outside the CDR3, is GAGVSQSPRYKVAKRGRDVALRCDSISGHVTLYWYRQTLGQGSEVLTYSQSDAQRDKSGRPSGRFSAERPERSVSTLKIQRTEQGDSAVYLCASSLSTGIHNEQFFGPGTRLTVL.

This clonotype was picked up a small number of times. V is TRBV7-9 and J is TRBJ2-1; a weak D match, TRBD1 (6 bases). The V gene lost 7 bases and the J gene lost 10 bases, with 17 bases spanning the gap. The CDR3 length is 13 residues. Germline lookup yields CDR1 SEHNR and CDR2 FQNEAQ (reference sequence). In nucleotides, the CDR3 is TGTGCCAGCAAGGAGACAGGAGGTTTCGAGCAGTTCTTC. Amino acid sequence: CASKETGGFEQFF.

The V call is TRBV27, the J call TRBJ1-2; 8 bases match TRBD1. V lost 6 bases to trimming and J lost 3 bases; unmatched junction nucleotides: 6. The germline V gene has CDR1 MNHEY and CDR2 SMNVEV (reference sequence). The CDR3 spans 14 residues. CDR3: CASSKRQGYYGYTF. The CDR3 DNA reads TGTGCCAGCAGCAAACGACAGGGGTACTATGGCTACACCTTC.

The chain recombines TRBV15 with TRBJ2-7, with a possible D match to TRBD1 (5 bases). The V gene's germline CDR1 is LNHNV and CDR2 YYDKDF (reference sequence). The CDR3 has 15 residues. The V end lost 0 bases, the J end lost 3 bases, and 12 bases lay between the germline ends. The CDR3 is CATSRDLAGFYEQYF. CDR3 in DNA: TGTGCCACCAGCAGAGATCTTGCAGGGTTCTACGAGCAGTACTTC. Full variable domain (outside the CDR3, taken from reference TRBV15 and TRBJ2-7): DAMVIQNPRYQVTQFGKPVTLSCSQTLNHNVMYWYQQKSSQAPKLLFHYYDKDFNNEADTPDNFQSRRPNTSFCFLDIRSPGLGDTAMYLCATSRDLAGFYEQYFGPGTRLTVT.